This T cell receptor (beta chain) came from a study of cytomegalovirus exposure and HLA in healthy donors. Study information: The study placed 70% to 90% of its approximately 360 genotyped donors in the Caucasian-associated ancestry cluster. General study results and limits: Being indistinguishable, some V segments were excluded, TRBV6-2 and TRBV6-3 among them. In an earlier analysis, most TCR beta V segments were productive about 87% or about 30% of the time.

Note on this clone: Its antigen is still unknown.

A multiplex PCR was run with 60 Vbeta primers and 13 Jbeta primers. Data came from immunoSEQ multiplex PCR; TCRdb stores just in-frame clones and leaves some out. The sample shows fewer than 200,000 clones, around 76% of them seen only once. After removal of 4 bases from V and 0 bases from J, the junction contained 11 bases not matched to a gene. CDR3 length: 16 residues. Germline CDR1 SQVTM, CDR2 ANQGSEA. V is TRBV29-1 and J is TRBJ2-7; 8 nucleotides line up with TRBD1. This receptor was taken from a female donor in good health and CMV-seronegative. The sequencing sample was made of PBMCs. DNA of the CDR3: TGCAGCGTTGGGGGAACCGTGACAGGGGCCTCCTACGAGCAGTACTTC. This translates into CSVGGTVTGASYEQYF.